This TCR beta chain was profiled in a study of T cells expressing NK-cell markers. Across the study: Researchers got TCR beta repertoires out of sorted CD3+CD56+NKG2C+, CD3+CD56+NKG2C- and CD3+CD56-NKG2C+ T cells. Study-level points and caveats: Where a handful of donors were concerned, these clonotypes also led the CD3+CD56-NKG2C+ fraction. Of CD8+ T cells, about 1.0-8% belonged to dominant NKG2C+ clonotypes in several donors.

This CDR3 contains 12 residues. TCRdb re-called the 5' RACE reads and shows each CDR3 protein once, DNA omitted. This table lists hundreds of thousands of distinct CDR3 sequences. Comment on this clonotype: The antigen is unknown.

The chain recombines TRBV12-3 or TRBV12-4 with TRBJ1-2; the D call from TCRdb, TRBD1, cannot be confirmed without DNA. The sample consisted of blood T cells: a sorted CD56 or NKG2C T cell subset, CD4+ or CD8+ T cells, or bulk PBMC T cells (not recorded which). This clonotype was obtained from a woman between 18 and 69 years old in good health. The CDR3: CASTRGAGGYTF.